This T cell receptor beta chain was observed in a study of tumor-infiltrating lymphocytes in primary liver carcinoma. TCR beta cDNA came from about 470 ng total RNA, primed with a constant-region primer. For TCR beta, libraries were produced by three nested multiplex PCR rounds using slightly modified ARM-PCR. For roughly 10 cycles apiece, the opening two PCR rounds ran with TRBV1-TRBV30 forward primers and a C-beta reverse primer. A single record per CDR3 protein comes from TCRdb applying MiXCR to the multiplex PCR reads. The profile covers about 180,000 distinct CDR3 sequences, with about 60% appearing a single time and 70% to 80% taken by the ten largest. The authors took blood RNA from unsorted whole blood and also extracted germline DNA. The CDR3 length is 13 residues. Germline CDR1 and CDR2: SQVTM and ANQGSEA. In regard to this clonotype: Compared with germline, one end of the junction differs, possibly owing to a read error.

The TCR was taken from a man aged 35-49 years with primary liver carcinoma and hepatitis B virus infection. Sequencing input: peripheral blood. This chain joins TRBV29-1 and TRBJ1-5; D unresolved. CDR3 coding DNA: TGCATCGTTGAAGAGGTTGGCAATCAGCCCCAGCAATTT. Amino acid sequence: CIVEEVGNQPQQF.